A selection of T cell receptor beta chains follows, all from one sample in a study of OX40 agonist ivuxolimab in advanced cancers. Generated by immunoSEQ multiplex PCR, the TCRdb table keeps only in-frame clones and is missing some. The sample records roughly 59,000 clones, about 81% being singletons. Sequenced here: CD4+ or CD8+ T cells sorted from blood, sampled in a trial of the OX40 agonist ivuxolimab. The origin of the receptors is an adult with an advanced solid tumor such as melanoma, head and neck, liver or kidney cancer. The CDR3 runs from the conserved cysteine through the conserved F or W. The order of the fields is J gene, D gene, clone size, V gene, CDR3 DNA, CDR3 protein. The D gene is left open where the match is weak. Size values are once, few and many counts, or a class for expanded clones, and some rows have none.

J gene: TRBJ2-1
D gene: .
clone size: .
V gene: TRBV7-2
CDR3 DNA: TGTGCCAGCAGCTTAACCGGGACCGCGACCTACAATGAGCAGTTCTTC
CDR3 protein: CASSLTGTATYNEQFF

J gene: TRBJ2-2
D gene: .
clone size: .
V gene: TRBV2
CDR3 DNA: TGTGCCAGCAGTGAGTCGGGGGCGCAAAACACCGGGGAGCTGTTTTTT
CDR3 protein: CASSESGAQNTGELFF

J gene: TRBJ1-1
D gene: .
clone size: .
V gene: TRBV5-1
CDR3 DNA: TGCGCCAGCAGCTTACGAGGGAGCGCTGAAGCTTTCTTT
CDR3 protein: CASSLRGSAEAFF

J gene: TRBJ1-2
D gene: .
clone size: .
V gene: TRBV4-2
CDR3 DNA: TGTGCCAGCAGCCAAGAAAGCCCGGTCTATGGCTACACCTTC
CDR3 protein: CASSQESPVYGYTF

J gene: TRBJ1-6
D gene: .
clone size: .
V gene: TRBV7-2
CDR3 DNA: TGTGCCAGCAGCTTCTATAATTCACCCCTCCACTTT
CDR3 protein: CASSFYNSPLHF

J gene: TRBJ2-6
D gene: TRBD1
clone size: .
V gene: TRBV27
CDR3 DNA: TGTGCCAGCAGTCTTTGGACAGGGGGCACTGGGGCCAACGTCCTGACTTTC
CDR3 protein: CASSLWTGGTGANVLTF

J gene: TRBJ2-5
D gene: TRBD2
clone size: few
V gene: TRBV5-4
CDR3 DNA: TGTGCCAGCAGTTCGGGACTAGCGGGGGGCCAAGAGACCCAGTACTTC
CDR3 protein: CASSSGLAGGQETQYF

J gene: TRBJ1-2
D gene: TRBD1
clone size: .
V gene: TRBV10-2
CDR3 DNA: TGCGCCAGCAGTGAGTCGTTTTCGAACAGAGGGGGCGGCCTGGGCTACACCTTC
CDR3 protein: CASSESFSNRGGGLGYTF

J gene: TRBJ1-6
D gene: .
clone size: .
V gene: TRBV10-2
CDR3 DNA: TGCGCCAGCAGCGCGGGGCAAAATTCACCCCTCCACTTT
CDR3 protein: CASSAGQNSPLHF

J gene: TRBJ2-1
D gene: .
clone size: .
V gene: TRBV7-2
CDR3 DNA: TGTGCCAGCAGCCTGACCCTAGTAGGTGAGCAGTTCTTC
CDR3 protein: CASSLTLVGEQFF

J gene: TRBJ2-7
D gene: .
clone size: .
V gene: TRBV10-2
CDR3 DNA: TGCGCCAGCAGTGAACTTAGGGTTGGGGAGCAGTACTTC
CDR3 protein: CASSELRVGEQYF

J gene: TRBJ1-1
D gene: .
clone size: once
V gene: TRBV7-9
CDR3 DNA: TGTGCCACCCTTATACAGGGTGGGGACACTGAAGCTTTCTTT
CDR3 protein: CATLIQGGDTEAFF

J gene: TRBJ1-1
D gene: .
clone size: .
V gene: TRBV2
CDR3 DNA: TGTGCCAGCAGTGTCAGTGGACAGAGCACTGAAGCTTTCTTT
CDR3 protein: CASSVSGQSTEAFF

J gene: TRBJ1-1
D gene: .
clone size: .
V gene: TRBV15
CDR3 DNA: TGTGCCACCAGCAGAGGGGACGGGGGAGCTTTCTTT
CDR3 protein: CATSRGDGGAFF

J gene: TRBJ1-2
D gene: .
clone size: few
V gene: TRBV4-2
CDR3 DNA: TGTGCCAGCAGCCAGGTAGGGTCAGAAGGCTACACCTTC
CDR3 protein: CASSQVGSEGYTF

J gene: TRBJ1-1
D gene: .
clone size: few
V gene: TRBV16
CDR3 DNA: TGTGCCAGCACCATGAGGACTGAAGCTTTCTTT
CDR3 protein: CASTMRTEAFF

J gene: TRBJ1-1
D gene: TRBD1
clone size: .
V gene: TRBV5-1
CDR3 DNA: TGCGCCAGCAGCTCGACAGGGGAGAGGACTGAAGCTTTCTTT
CDR3 protein: CASSSTGERTEAFF

J gene: TRBJ2-5
D gene: TRBD1
clone size: few
V gene: TRBV6-5
CDR3 DNA: TGTGCCAGCAGTTACAGGGGACAGGGCCCTCAAGAGACCCAGTACTTC
CDR3 protein: CASSYRGQGPQETQYF

J gene: TRBJ1-5
D gene: TRBD1
clone size: .
V gene: TRBV6-5
CDR3 DNA: TGTGCCACCTGGACAGGTTATAGCAATCAGCCCCAGCATTTT
CDR3 protein: CATWTGYSNQPQHF

J gene: TRBJ1-3
D gene: .
clone size: .
V gene: TRBV6-4
CDR3 DNA: TGTGCCAGCAGTGACGCAGGGAGTGGAAACACCATATATTTT
CDR3 protein: CASSDAGSGNTIYF

J gene: TRBJ2-1
D gene: TRBD2
clone size: .
V gene: TRBV7-9
CDR3 DNA: TGTGCCAGCAGCCCGAAAGCGGGACTAGCGGACAATGAGCAGTTCTTC
CDR3 protein: CASSPKAGLADNEQFF

J gene: TRBJ2-5
D gene: TRBD1
clone size: .
V gene: TRBV7-9
CDR3 DNA: TGTGCCAGCAGCTTATCGACAGGGGGCGCGGAGACCCAGTACTTC
CDR3 protein: CASSLSTGGAETQYF

J gene: TRBJ1-3
D gene: .
clone size: .
V gene: TRBV21-1
CDR3 DNA: TGTGCCAGCAGCAGAAGGGACTACTACTCCCGGGACACCATATATTTT
CDR3 protein: CASSRRDYYSRDTIYF

J gene: TRBJ1-6
D gene: TRBD1
clone size: few
V gene: TRBV2
CDR3 DNA: TGTGCCAGCAGTTGGGACAGGGGTGATTCACCCCTCCACTTT
CDR3 protein: CASSWDRGDSPLHF

J gene: TRBJ2-5
D gene: TRBD2
clone size: .
V gene: TRBV5-4
CDR3 DNA: TGTGCCAGCAGCCCGCCCGGGACTAGCGGGGGGACCCAAGAGACCCAGTACTTC
CDR3 protein: CASSPPGTSGGTQETQYF

J gene: TRBJ1-1
D gene: .
clone size: .
V gene: TRBV28
CDR3 DNA: TGTGCCAGCAGTTTTAGCGGGAACACTGAAGCTTTCTTT
CDR3 protein: CASSFSGNTEAFF

J gene: TRBJ1-1
D gene: .
clone size: .
V gene: TRBV19
CDR3 DNA: TGTGCCAGTAGGACGGTCATGAACACTGAAGCTTTCTTT
CDR3 protein: CASRTVMNTEAFF

J gene: TRBJ1-2
D gene: TRBD1
clone size: .
V gene: TRBV6-6
CDR3 DNA: TGTGCCAGCAGTCAAACAGGGGGTAGTGGCTACACCTTC
CDR3 protein: CASSQTGGSGYTF

J gene: TRBJ2-7
D gene: .
clone size: once
V gene: TRBV29-1
CDR3 DNA: TGCAGTCTCCGTGAAGGCTCCGAGTCGGGGAGAAAGGAGCAGTACTTC
CDR3 protein: CSLREGSESGRKEQYF

J gene: TRBJ1-1
D gene: TRBD1
clone size: once
V gene: TRBV4-3
CDR3 DNA: TGCGCCAGCGGGCGGGACAGGAACACTGAAGCTTTCTTT
CDR3 protein: CASGRDRNTEAFF

J gene: TRBJ2-2
D gene: .
clone size: .
V gene: TRBV10-3
CDR3 DNA: TGTGCCATCAGTGAGTCGGGCGTAAGCGGGGAGCTGTTTTTT
CDR3 protein: CAISESGVSGELFF

J gene: TRBJ2-2
D gene: TRBD1
clone size: once
V gene: TRBV5-1
CDR3 DNA: TGCGCCAGCAGCTTGACAGGGGGAGACACCGGGGAGCTGTTTTTT
CDR3 protein: CASSLTGGDTGELFF

J gene: TRBJ2-7
D gene: .
clone size: .
V gene: TRBV27
CDR3 DNA: TGTGCCAGCAGTTTGGGGTGGCAGGGAAGCTCCTACGAGCAGTACTTC
CDR3 protein: CASSLGWQGSSYEQYF

J gene: TRBJ2-2
D gene: .
clone size: .
V gene: TRBV19
CDR3 DNA: TGTGCCAGTAGTATAGCGACTCCTCGCACCGGGGAGCTGTTTTTT
CDR3 protein: CASSIATPRTGELFF

J gene: TRBJ1-5
D gene: .
clone size: .
V gene: TRBV4-3
CDR3 DNA: TGCGCCAGCAGCCAGGGGGCGCTAAGCAATCAGCCCCAGCATTTT
CDR3 protein: CASSQGALSNQPQHF